The present TCR beta chain was sequenced within a study of blood T cells in healthy people across ages. Together with a sample-barcoded 5' primer, a J-beta primer mix was included in a second PCR lasting roughly 6 to 12 cycles. TCRdb re-derived calls from the 5' RACE reads in MiXCR, one entry per CDR3 protein. The sample contains about 780,000 distinct CDR3 sequences, 46% of which appear only once. Germline CDR1 MNHEY, CDR2 SVGAGI. The CDR3 spans 15 residues. The V and J ends lost 8 bases and 9 bases respectively, with 23 bases between them. The sequencing sample was made of blood. This TCR derives from a man at least 80 years old in good health. The rearrangement uses TRBV6-5 and TRBJ2-1, with D maybe TRBD1 (6 bases). CDR3 amino acids: CASSRGRGGPSEQFF. The CDR3 nucleotides read TGTGCCAGCTCCAGGGGCCGGGGCGGGCCAAGTGAGCAGTTCTTC.